This record looks at one T cell receptor beta chain sequence and its context. Sequenced by immunoSEQ multiplex PCR; TCRdb stores in-frame clones only, minus some. The table records 100,000 to 150,000 clones, around 90% of them present only once. The data belong to a study of T cell responses to AZD1222 COVID-19 vaccine. Trimming left V 4 bases short and J 9 bases short, with 16 bases between. This CDR3 spans 15 amino acids. Germline V gene lookup returns CDR1 KGHSH and CDR2 LQKENI. The sample was peripheral blood, taken on day 0 of AZD1222 vaccination. The sequence was collected from an adult in good health. The chain links TRBV18 to TRBJ1-6, with a possible D match to TRBD1 (5 bases). CDR3 DNA sequence: TGTGCCAGCTCACGGGGAACAGGCGTGGGTTCACCCCTCCACTTT. Translation: CASSRGTGVGSPLHF.